Following are 26 T cell receptor beta chains from one sample sequenced in a study of blood T cell repertoires in COVID-19. Clones were sequenced by immunoSEQ multiplex PCR, and TCRdb holds only the in-frame ones, with some missing. The sample yields about 350,000 clones, 80% to 90% seen once. The source material was PBMCs or T cells enriched from blood (not recorded which). These receptors all stem from a woman aged 25 to 39 who had recovered from COVID-19.

The chain employs TRBV3-1 (or the pseudogene TRBV3-2) and TRBJ2-2; D is perhaps TRBD2 (5 bases). The V gene lost 8 bases and the J gene lost 5 bases, with 9 bases spanning the gap. The CDR3 is 12 residues long. Germline V gene data show CDR1 as LGHDT and CDR2 as YNNKEL (reference sequence). The CDR3 spells CASYAGTGELFF. As DNA, the CDR3 is TGTGCCAGCTACGCGGGTACCGGGGAGCTGTTTTTT.

This chain connects TRBV25-1 to TRBJ1-6; D perhaps matches TRBD1 (5 bases). Trimming cost V 3 bases and J 8 bases, with 14 bases left between them. This CDR3 region has 15 residues. Per the germline V gene, CDR1 is MGHDK and CDR2 is SYGVNS. This CDR3 reads CASSDTRQHYSPLHF. The DNA of the CDR3 is TGTGCCAGCAGTGATACTCGACAGCACTATTCACCCCTCCACTTT.

The genes are TRBV5-6 and TRBJ1-1; D uncertain. Germline V gene lookup returns CDR1 SGHDT and CDR2 YYEEEE. There are 13 residues in the CDR3. V dropped 6 bases and J dropped 2 bases, with 11 bases sitting between them. CDR3 bases: TGTGCCAGCACCCCTTGGGCCAACACTGAAGCTTTCTTT. Residues: CASTPWANTEAFF. The full variable domain, in which reference TRBV5-6 and TRBJ1-1 provide the parts outside the CDR3, is DAGVTQSPTHLIKTRGQQVTLRCSPKSGHDTVSWYQQALGQGPQFIFQYYEEEERQRGNFPDRFSGHQFPNYSSELNVNALLLGDSALYLCASTPWANTEAFFGQGTRLTVV.

J is TRBJ2-7 and V is TRBV5-1; D not certain. With 0 bases removed from V and 0 bases from J, the gap between germline ends came to 22 bases. The germline V gene encodes CDR1 SGHRS and CDR2 YFSETQ. The CDR3 has 19 residues. The CDR3: CASSLVPGLDAKTSYEQYF. The CDR3 DNA reads TGCGCCAGCAGCTTGGTGCCGGGTTTAGATGCTAAGACCTCCTACGAGCAGTACTTC. Full variable domain (missing parts from reference TRBV5-1 and TRBJ2-7): KAGVTQTPRYLIKTRGQQVTLSCSPISGHRSVSWYQQTPGQGLQFLFEYFSETQRNKGNFPGRFSGRQFSNSRSEMNVSTLELGDSALYLCASSLVPGLDAKTSYEQYFGPGTRLTVT.

V is TRBV29-1 and J is TRBJ2-1; 7 bases agree with TRBD1. V gave up 7 bases and J gave up 3 bases; unmatched junction bases: 18. The CDR3 contains 17 residues. Per germline, CDR1 SQVTM and CDR2 ANQGSEA. The CDR3 is CSAASDRPVRVYNEQFF. As DNA, the CDR3 is TGCAGCGCCGCATCGGACAGGCCAGTCAGGGTCTACAATGAGCAGTTCTTC.

The chain links TRBV7-2 to TRBJ2-7, with 9 bases that match TRBD2. The J segment lost 0 bases and the V segment lost 4 bases, leaving 16 bases of the junction unmatched. The germline V gene has CDR1 SGHTA and CDR2 FQGNSA. This CDR3 is 19 amino acids long. The CDR3 DNA is TGTGCCAGCAGCTCACCCAGTCGGGCGCTAGCGGGGACCTCCTACGAGCAGTACTTC. It encodes CASSSPSRALAGTSYEQYF. The full variable domain, in which reference TRBV7-2 and TRBJ2-7 provide the parts outside the CDR3, is GAGVSQSPSNKVTEKGKDVELRCDPISGHTALYWYRQSLGQGLEFLIYFQGNSAPDKSGLPSDRFSAERTGGSVSTLTIQRTQQEDSAVYLCASSSPSRALAGTSYEQYFGPGTRLTVT.

The chain couples TRBV5-1 to TRBJ2-5, with D possibly being TRBD1 (6 bases). Trimming cost V 2 bases and J 5 bases, with 16 bases left between them. Germline V gene lookup returns CDR1 SGHRS and CDR2 YFSETQ. The CDR3 is 15 amino acids. This chain's CDR3 is CASSFAQGNQETQYF. As DNA, the CDR3 is TGCGCCAGCAGCTTTGCCCAGGGGAATCAGGAGACCCAGTACTTC.

The chain carries TRBV27 and TRBJ2-7, with 7 positions matching TRBD1. V was pared by 3 bases and J by 5 bases, with 7 bases of the junction left unmatched. Germline V CDR1 and CDR2: MNHEY, SMNVEV (reference sequence). This CDR3 has 14 residues. CDR3 in amino acids: CASSLQGVSDEQYF. In DNA form, the CDR3 reads TGTGCCAGCAGTTTGCAGGGGGTTTCGGACGAGCAGTACTTC.

V and J are TRBV18 and TRBJ2-2; D not certain. V was shortened by 0 bases and J by 6 bases, with 8 bases between the two germline ends. The CDR3 runs to 14 residues. Germline-derived CDR1 and CDR2 are KGHSH and LQKENI. The CDR3 sequence is CASSPPAFPGELFF. The CDR3, as DNA: TGTGCCAGCTCACCACCGGCTTTTCCCGGGGAGCTGTTTTTT. The full variable domain, rest sourced from reference TRBV18 and TRBJ2-2, is NAGVMQNPRHLVRRRGQEARLRCSPMKGHSHVYWYRQLPEEGLKFMVYLQKENIIDESGMPKERFSAEFPKEGPSILRIQQVVRGDSAAYFCASSPPAFPGELFFGEGSRLTVL.

The chain is built from TRBV5-1 and TRBJ2-3, with a tentative D call TRBD2 (7 bases). Germline lookup yields CDR1 SGHRS and CDR2 YFSETQ. This CDR3 is built from 15 residues. The germline V and J ends were trimmed by 4 bases and 2 bases, with 14 bases remaining between them. In nucleotides, the CDR3 is TGCGCCAGCAGCGTGGGGGGGCCCAACACAGATACGCAGTATTTT. It yields the protein CASSVGGPNTDTQYF.

V and J are TRBV30 and TRBJ1-2; D perhaps matches TRBD1 (6 bases). The germline CDR1 and CDR2 sequences are GTSNPN and SVGIG (reference sequence). This CDR3 spans 15 amino acids. V was pared by 5 bases and J by 6 bases, with 22 bases between. The CDR3 nucleotides read TGTGCCTGGGGGACCCCAGGGGCGCGGGTGGATGGCTACACCTTC. Amino acids: CAWGTPGARVDGYTF.

This clone was detected a few times. The gene calls are TRBV6-5 and TRBJ2-3; TRBD2 is a possible D gene (5 bases). The germline V and J ends were trimmed by 6 bases and 4 bases, with 11 bases remaining between them. Germline-derived CDR1 and CDR2 are MNHEY and SVGAGI. The CDR3 is made up of 13 amino acids. CDR3: CASRDAGSDTQYF. The CDR3 region has the DNA TGTGCCAGCAGGGATGCGGGCTCAGATACGCAGTATTTT.

This clone was found many times. The V call is TRBV28, the J call TRBJ2-1; 11 bases fit TRBD2. Trimming cost V 5 bases and J 4 bases; bases outside gene matches: 22. CDR1 is MDHEN and CDR2 is SYDVKM in the germline V gene. This CDR3 spans 21 amino acids. This CDR3 is CASSPGGLAEYRRRAYNEQFF. CDR3 nucleotides: TGTGCCAGCAGTCCCGGGGGACTAGCGGAGTACCGCCGAAGGGCTTACAATGAGCAGTTCTTC. Drawing the rest from reference TRBV28 and TRBJ2-1, the complete variable domain is DVKVTQSSRYLVKRTGEKVFLECVQDMDHENMFWYRQDPGLGLRLIYFSYDVKMKEKGDIPEGYSVSREKKERFSLILESASTNQTSMYLCASSPGGLAEYRRRAYNEQFFGPGTRLTVL.

The gene calls are TRBV5-4 and TRBJ1-2; weak D call: TRBD1 (5 bases). This CDR3 is built from 15 residues. Germline V gene lookup returns CDR1 SGHNT and CDR2 YYREEE (reference sequence). Deletions cut 4 bases from V and 4 bases from J, with 17 bases between. In nucleotides, the CDR3 is TGTGCCAGCAGCGTGACAGTCCCATTGGGCTATGGCTACACCTTC. This encodes CASSVTVPLGYGYTF.

The DNA of the CDR3 is TGCGCCACCATTCCCCAGCGGGGGGTGGGAACCGGGGAGCTGTTTTTT. Its translation: CATIPQRGVGTGELFF. The gene calls are TRBV10-1 and TRBJ2-2; TRBD2 aligns across 9 bases. In germline, CDR1 is WNHNN, CDR2 SYGVQD (reference sequence). J lost 5 bases, V lost 10 bases, and 14 bases had no gene match. CDR3 size: 16 residues.

V usage is TRBV7-9 and J usage is TRBJ2-7; 9 bases are a match to TRBD1. Germline V gives CDR1 SEHNR, CDR2 FQNEAQ (reference sequence). Unmatched junction bases numbered 16, after V lost 4 bases and J lost 3 bases. The CDR3 runs to 18 residues. The CDR3 reads CASSSGGQGWFGRYEQYF. CDR3 nucleotides: TGTGCCAGCAGCTCTGGGGGACAGGGCTGGTTCGGTCGCTACGAGCAGTACTTC.

This chain joins TRBV7-8 and TRBJ2-7; 8 bases map to TRBD2. The CDR3 spans 16 residues. Germline lookup yields CDR1 SGHVS and CDR2 FQNEAQ. The V segment lost 6 bases and the J segment 3 bases; nucleotides outside the gene matches: 13. The CDR3 DNA sequence: TGTGCCAGCAGTCCCGACCTTACTAGCGGTAACTACGAGCAGTACTTC. Translated, it gives CASSPDLTSGNYEQYF. Based on the CDR3 plus reference TRBV7-8 and TRBJ2-7, the full variable domain is GAGVSQSPRYKVAKRGQDVALRCDPISGHVSLFWYQQALGQGPEFLTYFQNEAQLDKSGLPSDRFFAERPEGSVSTLKIQRTQQEDSAVYLCASSPDLTSGNYEQYFGPGTRLTVT.

This rearrangement joins TRBV5-1 to TRBJ2-3, with D possibly matching TRBD1 (6 bases). Between the trimmed V and J ends, which lost 4 bases and 5 bases, there was a span of 17 bases. The CDR3 totals 15 residues. The germline V gene has CDR1 SGHRS and CDR2 YFSETQ. The CDR3 loop is CASSPQSRGIDTQYF. The DNA for the CDR3 is TGCGCCAGCAGCCCGCAAAGTAGGGGGATAGATACGCAGTATTTT. Variable domain in full (rest from reference TRBV5-1 and TRBJ2-3): KAGVTQTPRYLIKTRGQQVTLSCSPISGHRSVSWYQQTPGQGLQFLFEYFSETQRNKGNFPGRFSGRQFSNSRSEMNVSTLELGDSALYLCASSPQSRGIDTQYFGPGTRLTVL.

The rearrangement uses TRBV25-1 and TRBJ2-3; 12 bases are shared with TRBD2. The ends lost 0 bases at V and 9 bases at J; junction bases unmatched: 1. Germline V CDR1 and CDR2: MGHDK, SYGVNS. CDR3 length: 14 amino acids. The CDR3 nucleotides are TGTGCCAGCAGTGAATATGGGACTAGCGGGACGCAGTATTTT. Its translation is CASSEYGTSGTQYF.

V usage is TRBV5-1 and J usage is TRBJ2-5; D remains unclear. The CDR3 contains 15 residues. V dropped 0 bases and J dropped 1 base, with 10 bases sitting between them. Germline CDR1 SGHRS, CDR2 YFSETQ. The CDR3 protein is CASSLAPGSQETQYF. For the CDR3, the DNA is TGCGCCAGCAGCTTGGCCCCCGGGTCCCAAGAGACCCAGTACTTC. Based on the CDR3 plus reference TRBV5-1 and TRBJ2-5, the full variable domain is KAGVTQTPRYLIKTRGQQVTLSCSPISGHRSVSWYQQTPGQGLQFLFEYFSETQRNKGNFPGRFSGRQFSNSRSEMNVSTLELGDSALYLCASSLAPGSQETQYFGPGTRLLVL.

This chain uses TRBV4-1 with TRBJ1-6, with D perhaps matching TRBD1 (6 bases). CDR3 length equals 19 residues. V shed 4 bases and J shed 4 bases, with 23 bases lying between them. The germline gives CDR1 MGHRA, CDR2 YSYEKL. The DNA of the CDR3 is TGCGCCAGCAGCCCTAATCCAGGGACACGCGTAAATTATAATTCACCCCTCCACTTT. Encoded protein: CASSPNPGTRVNYNSPLHF.

The V gene is TRBV4-1, the J gene TRBJ1-3; D is undetermined. Germline-derived CDR1 and CDR2 are MGHRA and YSYEKL. The CDR3 length is 20 residues. Trimming cost V 4 bases and J 0 bases, with 25 bases left between them. CDR3 loop: CASSPTRSLSNFFSGNTIYF. CDR3 in DNA: TGCGCCAGCAGCCCAACAAGGAGCCTTTCAAATTTCTTCTCTGGAAACACCATATATTTT.

This chain links TRBV7-6 with TRBJ1-6; D gene ambiguous. Trimming stripped 2 bases from V and 6 bases from J, with 2 bases between. Germline assignment: CDR1 SGHVS and CDR2 FNYEAQ. This CDR3 contains 12 residues. CDR3 loop: CASSLLNSPLHF. The CDR3 region has the DNA TGTGCCAGCAGCTTACTTAATTCACCCCTCCACTTT.

The V gene is TRBV19, the J gene TRBJ2-2, with a possible D match to TRBD2 (6 bases). The CDR3 loop spans 13 amino acids. The V end lost 11 bases, the J end lost 1 base, and 11 bases lay between the germline ends. From germline, CDR1 is LNHDA and CDR2 SQIVND (reference sequence). The CDR3 sequence is CAGGTENTGELFF. CDR3 sequence (DNA): TGTGCCGGGGGGACTGAGAACACCGGGGAGCTGTTTTTT.

The chain employs TRBV5-1 and TRBJ1-1; D is undetermined. The germline V and J ends were trimmed by 0 bases and 4 bases, with 7 bases remaining between them. Germline-derived CDR1 and CDR2 are SGHRS and YFSETQ. This CDR3 has 13 amino acids. The DNA of the CDR3 is TGCGCCAGCAGCTTGGGTCGGGGCACTGAAGCTTTCTTT. This gives the protein CASSLGRGTEAFF.

This clone was seen more than once but under ten times. The chain couples TRBV6-7 to TRBJ2-5, with D perhaps TRBD2 (5 bases). Being an ORF, TRBV6-7 has a function that is uncertain. CDR3 length equals 14 residues. The germline V and J ends were trimmed by 2 bases and 9 bases, with 16 bases remaining between them. The CDR3 DNA sequence: TGTGCCAGCAGTTACCGAGGGCCCCTGAGGGCCCAGTACTTC. This codes for CASSYRGPLRAQYF.